The 22 T cell receptor beta chains presented below share a single source sample, sequenced in a study of spatial heterogeneity in lung cancer. The time point is: sample taken at primary tumor resection. Unsorted whole RNA of tumor, nontumor lung or frozen PBMC was sequenced. TCRdb independently ran MiXCR on the 5' RACE reads; one entry per CDR3 protein. In the table there are about 92,000 distinct CDR3 sequences, 12% of which are singletons. The sequences come from PBMCs, collected at surgery. Every receptor here comes from a male donor with early-stage non-small cell lung cancer.

The chain links TRBV4-3 to TRBJ2-3, with D possibly being TRBD1 (5 bases). V was clipped by 0 bases and J by 0 bases, with 13 bases between them. In germline, CDR1 is LGHNA, CDR2 YSLEER. This CDR3 region has 17 residues. The CDR3 sequence: CASSQDGSTDSTDTQYF. For the CDR3, the DNA is TGCGCCAGCAGCCAAGATGGATCGACAGATAGCACAGATACGCAGTATTTT.

V and J are TRBV9 and TRBJ2-5, with D hard to call. This CDR3 has 15 residues. V gave up 3 bases and J gave up 6 bases, with 18 bases separating them. Germline values: CDR1 SGDLS, CDR2 YYNGEE. The CDR3 DNA follows: TGTGCCAGCAGCGCCGCAAGCAGGAGATTACAGACCCAGTACTTC. Protein: CASSAASRRLQTQYF.

V usage is TRBV11-3 and J usage is TRBJ2-1, with 7 bases lining up with TRBD2. This CDR3 region has 15 residues. Germline CDR1 SGHNT, CDR2 YENEEA. With V trimmed by 1 base and J by 3 bases, 3 bases remained unmatched. In DNA form, the CDR3 reads TGTGCCAGCAGCTTAGGGGGGGGAGTCTACAATGAGCAGTTCTTC. Translated: CASSLGGGVYNEQFF.

V gene TRBV6-5 combines with J gene TRBJ2-6; a possible D gene is TRBD2 (5 bases). The germline V gene encodes CDR1 MNHEY and CDR2 SVGAGI. CDR3 length: 18 residues. Trimming stripped 0 bases from V and 4 bases from J, with 16 bases between. The CDR3 coding sequence is TGTGCCAGCAGTTACTCCCTCAACATGGGAGAAGGGGCCAACGTCCTGACTTTC. The encoded protein is CASSYSLNMGEGANVLTF.

V and J are TRBV2 and TRBJ2-6; D remains unclear. Germline values: CDR1 SNHLY, CDR2 FYNNEI. The CDR3 is 15 amino acids. Trimming cost V 3 bases and J 0 bases, with 6 bases left between them. CDR3 coding DNA: TGTGCCAGCAGTGAGTCCCTCTCTGGGGCCAACGTCCTGACTTTC. This translates into CASSESLSGANVLTF.

In this sample, this clonotype turned up a few times. V is TRBV2 and J is TRBJ2-5, with TRBD2 matching over 10 bases. This CDR3 comprises 13 residues. V lost 10 bases to trimming and J lost 2 bases; unmatched junction nucleotides: 4. Germline CDR1 reads SNHLY; CDR2 reads FYNNEI. The CDR3 region is CANGLAEQETQYF. The DNA for the CDR3 is TGTGCCAACGGACTAGCGGAACAAGAGACCCAGTACTTC.

The chain employs TRBV6-2 or TRBV6-3 and TRBJ2-4; D uncertain. Germline V gene data show CDR1 as MNHEY and CDR2 as SVGEGT. V lost 3 bases, J lost 0 bases, and 15 bases lay in between. The CDR3 is 17 amino acids. The CDR3 protein is CASSYSRVMIAKNIQYF. The CDR3 region has the DNA TGTGCCAGCAGTTATTCTCGTGTGATGATAGCCAAAAACATTCAGTACTTC.

The V and J genes are TRBV2 and TRBJ2-3; 8 nucleotides align to TRBD1. Germline CDR1 SNHLY, CDR2 FYNNEI. The CDR3 has 15 residues. V gave up 7 bases and J gave up 0 bases; unmatched junction bases: 6. For the CDR3, the DNA is TGTGCCAGCACGTATCGGACAGGGAGCACAGATACGCAGTATTTT. Amino acid sequence: CASTYRTGSTDTQYF. Supplemented by reference TRBV2 and TRBJ2-3, the full variable domain reads EPEVTQTPSHQVTQMGQEVILRCVPISNHLYFYWYRQILGQKVEFLVSFYNNEISEKSEIFDDQFSVERPDGSNFTLKIRSTKLEDSAMYFCASTYRTGSTDTQYFGPGTRLTVL.

This clonotype was detected many times. The chain joins TRBV2 to TRBJ1-1, with a tentative D call TRBD1 (6 bases). Trimming removed 4 bases at V and 8 bases at J, with 11 bases between. Germline values: CDR1 SNHLY, CDR2 FYNNEI. CDR3 size: 12 residues. The DNA of the CDR3 is TGTGCCAGCAGTGGGTACGGGACAGAAGCTTTCTTT. Translation gives CASSGYGTEAFF.

Many counts were recorded for this clonotype. This chain uses TRBV28 with TRBJ1-1, with a possible D match to TRBD1 (5 bases). This CDR3 is 17 amino acids long. The V gene's germline CDR1 is MDHEN and CDR2 SYDVKM. The V end was cut by 3 bases, the J end by 0 bases, with 17 bases between. As DNA, the CDR3 is TGTGCCAGCAGTTTGGGACCCACACAGAAGGTGAACACTGAAGCTTTCTTT. Amino acids: CASSLGPTQKVNTEAFF.

This clonotype was detected many times. V is TRBV25-1 and J is TRBJ1-5; D ambiguous. V lost 0 bases and J lost 0, with 6 bases in between. CDR3 length: 15 residues. Germline-derived CDR1 and CDR2 are MGHDK and SYGVNS. CDR3 region: CASSEYGNSNQPQHF. The CDR3 region has the DNA TGTGCCAGCAGTGAATACGGAAATAGCAATCAGCCCCAGCATTTT.

The chain is built from TRBV6-2 or TRBV6-3 and TRBJ2-1, with 8 bases fitting TRBD2. With 5 bases clipped from V and 4 bases from J, the junction kept 10 bases outside the gene matches. CDR1 is MNHEY and CDR2 is SVGEGT in the germline V gene. CDR3 length: 16 residues. The CDR3 loop is CASSPGGVHAYNEQFF. CDR3 nucleotide sequence: TGTGCCAGCAGTCCCGGGGGGGTTCATGCTTACAATGAGCAGTTCTTC.

This clonotype has only a few counts. The V gene is TRBV28, the J gene TRBJ1-3, with 9 bases that match TRBD1. CDR1 is MDHEN, CDR2 SYDVKM, per germline. V dropped 8 bases and J dropped 4; count of bases not matched to a gene: 12. The CDR3 has 16 amino acids. The CDR3 reads CASGIRDRDSGNTIYF. The CDR3 DNA reads TGTGCCAGCGGAATCCGGGACAGGGATTCGGGAAACACCATATATTTT. Full variable domain (rest looked up from reference TRBV28 and TRBJ1-3): DVKVTQSSRYLVKRTGEKVFLECVQDMDHENMFWYRQDPGLGLRLIYFSYDVKMKEKGDIPEGYSVSREKKERFSLILESASTNQTSMYLCASGIRDRDSGNTIYFGEGSWLTVV.

This clonotype was recorded a few times. The gene calls are TRBV5-6 and TRBJ2-7; a weak D match, TRBD2 (6 bases). The germline gives CDR1 SGHDT, CDR2 YYEEEE. V was shortened by 5 bases and J by 0 bases, with 15 bases between the two germline ends. The CDR3 has 15 amino acids. The CDR3 bases are TGTGCCAGCAGGAGACGGCGCGGGACCTCCTACGAGCAGTACTTC. Protein product: CASRRRRGTSYEQYF.

The J gene is TRBJ2-3, the V gene TRBV2; 9 nucleotides align to TRBD2. The CDR3 totals 17 residues. In germline, CDR1 is SNHLY, CDR2 FYNNEI. Unmatched junction bases numbered 11, after V lost 7 bases and J lost 0 bases. CDR3 DNA sequence: TGTGCCAGCACCGAAGGTCAGCGGGAGGTTAGCACAGATACGCAGTATTTT. Protein product: CASTEGQREVSTDTQYF.

This clonotype turned up a few times. J is TRBJ1-1 and V is TRBV5-1; TRBD1 might be the D (5 bases). Per germline, CDR1 SGHRS and CDR2 YFSETQ. The V and J ends lost 4 bases and 2 bases respectively, with 21 bases between them. The CDR3 length is 17 residues. CDR3 nucleotide sequence: TGCGCCAGCAGCCCTCATTCGACCGGGACGGGAAACACTGAAGCTTTCTTT. It specifies CASSPHSTGTGNTEAFF.

This clonotype was observed a few times. The chain uses TRBV30 and TRBJ2-7; D not certain. There are 13 residues in the CDR3. V lost 0 bases, J lost 7 bases, and 13 bases lay in between. Germline V gene sequence: CDR1 GTSNPN, CDR2 SVGIG (reference sequence). This CDR3 is CAWSVHSGEEQYF. DNA of the CDR3: TGTGCCTGGAGTGTACATTCGGGTGAGGAGCAGTACTTC.

This clonotype occurred a few times. The chain's CDR3 is CASSLNSGGEQYF. CDR3 bases: TGTGCCAGCAGCTTAAATTCAGGGGGCGAGCAGTACTTC. The chain joins TRBV7-9 to TRBJ2-7; TRBD1 agrees at 7 bases. The CDR3 is 13 residues long. Germline-derived CDR1 and CDR2 are SEHNR and FQNEAQ (reference sequence). V shed 2 bases, J shed 6 bases, and the junction held 4 bases outside the gene matches.

V is TRBV4-3 and J is TRBJ2-7; D is unresolved. Trimming removed 1 base from V and 1 base from J, with 11 bases in between. The CDR3 covers 15 residues. In germline, CDR1 is LGHNA, CDR2 YSLEER. The CDR3 here is CASSQGNSLSYEQYF. DNA for the CDR3: TGCGCCAGCAGCCAAGGTAACTCCCTGTCCTACGAGCAGTACTTC.

The rearrangement joins TRBV5-1 to TRBJ2-2, with TRBD2 matching 14 bases. V lost 2 bases, J lost 7 bases, and 7 bases stayed unmatched. Germline V gene data show CDR1 as SGHRS and CDR2 as YFSETQ. The CDR3 extends over 17 amino acids. The CDR3 bases are TGCGCCAGCAGCTTTCAGACTAGCGGGAGGGCCGTCGGGGAGCTGTTTTTT. The encoded protein is CASSFQTSGRAVGELFF.

This clonotype was recorded a few times. The rearrangement links TRBV5-1 to TRBJ1-4; 11 positions agree with TRBD1. Germline trimming cut 4 bases from V and 0 bases from J; bases unmatched to any gene: 14. This CDR3 comprises 20 residues. Looked up from germline, CDR1 is SGHRS and CDR2 is YFSETQ. In nucleotides, the CDR3 is TGCGCCAGCAGCGGGTACCGGGACAGGGGGAGCACGGCAACTAATGAAAAACTGTTTTTT. It yields the protein CASSGYRDRGSTATNEKLFF.

This clonotype has only a few counts. The V and J genes are TRBV7-9 and TRBJ2-7, with a possible D match to TRBD2 (5 bases). This CDR3 has 17 amino acids. CDR1 and CDR2 (germline): SEHNR, FQNEAQ (reference sequence). V was pared by 5 bases and J by 0 bases, with 20 bases between. CDR3 sequence (DNA): TGTGCCAGCAGCCCGACCTGGGGTAGCGTCCGCTCCTACGAGCAGTACTTC. Protein product: CASSPTWGSVRSYEQYF.